This TCR beta chain was profiled in a study of T cells expressing NK-cell markers. Study-level information: Researchers got TCR beta repertoires out of sorted CD3+CD56+NKG2C+, CD3+CD56+NKG2C- and CD3+CD56-NKG2C+ T cells. Eight donors were sequenced, of whom seven were HCMV-seropositive, while the remaining one was HCMV-seronegative.

cDNA encoding TCR beta was synthesized via 5'RACE template switching incorporating UMIs. For each CDR3 protein, TCRdb gives one entry from its re-call of the 5' RACE reads, without DNA. The listing records hundreds of thousands of distinct CDR3 sequences. Germline lookup yields CDR1 MNHEY and CDR2 SMNVEV (reference sequence). This CDR3 contains 14 residues. The sequenced sample consisted of blood T cells: a sorted CD56 or NKG2C T cell subset, CD4+ or CD8+ T cells, or bulk PBMC T cells (not recorded which). V is TRBV27 and J is TRBJ2-7; TCRdb selects TRBD1, and the lack of DNA leaves this call unchecked. This clonotype originated in a man aged 18-70 years in good health. The CDR3 region is CASSSDRLGYEQYF.